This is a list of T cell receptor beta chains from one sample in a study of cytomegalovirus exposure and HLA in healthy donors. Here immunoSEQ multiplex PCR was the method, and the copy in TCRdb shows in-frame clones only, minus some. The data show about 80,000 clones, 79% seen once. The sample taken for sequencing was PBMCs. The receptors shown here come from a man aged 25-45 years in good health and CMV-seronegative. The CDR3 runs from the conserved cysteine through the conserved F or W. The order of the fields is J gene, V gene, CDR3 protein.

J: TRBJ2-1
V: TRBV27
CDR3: CASSLRVYNEQFF

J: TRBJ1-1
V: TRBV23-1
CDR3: CASSQSHPQQGASGRTEAFF

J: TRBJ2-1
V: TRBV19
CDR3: CASSRAGGIYNEQFF

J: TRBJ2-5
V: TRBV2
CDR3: CASRQTGVGETQYF

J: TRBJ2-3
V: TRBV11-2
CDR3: CASSSGGVGTDTQYF

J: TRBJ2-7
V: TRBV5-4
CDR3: CASSLDSTYEQYF

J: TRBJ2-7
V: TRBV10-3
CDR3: CAISEGTSGSFYEQYF

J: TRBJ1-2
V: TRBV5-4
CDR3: CASSLFGTVDGYTF

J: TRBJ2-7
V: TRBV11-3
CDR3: CASSLRQGGSQCPSYEQYF

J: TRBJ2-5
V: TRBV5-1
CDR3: CASSPVREETQYF

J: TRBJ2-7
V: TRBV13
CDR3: CASSLRGNSYEQYF

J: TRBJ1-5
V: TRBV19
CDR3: CASSVGQVTNQPQHF

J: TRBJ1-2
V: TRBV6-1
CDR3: CASIDPGQGVNGYTF

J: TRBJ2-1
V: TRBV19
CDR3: CASSIRQGVGNEQFF

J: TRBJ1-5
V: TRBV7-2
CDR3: CASSHPGFQPQHF

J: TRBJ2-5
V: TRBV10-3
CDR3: CAISESTSGGETQYF

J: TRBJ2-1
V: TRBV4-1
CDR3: CASSQSRRGAGNEQFF

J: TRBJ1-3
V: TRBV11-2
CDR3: CASSLGLSFSGNTIYF

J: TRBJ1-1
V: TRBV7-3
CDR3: CASSLTIQSNTEAFF

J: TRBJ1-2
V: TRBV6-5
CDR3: CASRGRQWGGYTF

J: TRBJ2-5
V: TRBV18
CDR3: CASSRTTGNRETQYF

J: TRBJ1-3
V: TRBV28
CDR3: CASLDRISGNTIYF